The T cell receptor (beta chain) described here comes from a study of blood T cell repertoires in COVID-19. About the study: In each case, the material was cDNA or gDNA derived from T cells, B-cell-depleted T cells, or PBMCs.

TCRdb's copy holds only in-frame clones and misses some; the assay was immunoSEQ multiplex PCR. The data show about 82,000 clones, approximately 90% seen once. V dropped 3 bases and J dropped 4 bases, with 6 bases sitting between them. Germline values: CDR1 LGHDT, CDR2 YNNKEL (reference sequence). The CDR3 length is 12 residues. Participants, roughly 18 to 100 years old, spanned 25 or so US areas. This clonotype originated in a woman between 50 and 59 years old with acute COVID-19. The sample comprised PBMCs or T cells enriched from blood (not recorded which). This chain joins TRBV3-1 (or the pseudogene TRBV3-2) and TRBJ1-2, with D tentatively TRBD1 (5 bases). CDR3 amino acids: CASSQDIYGYTF. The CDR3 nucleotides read TGTGCCAGCAGCCAGGACATCTATGGCTACACCTTC.